This is a list of T cell receptor beta chains from one sample in a study of T cell responses to AZD1222 COVID-19 vaccine. Assay: immunoSEQ multiplex PCR; the TCRdb copy retains only in-frame clones and omits some. The sample includes some 150,000 clones, more than 85% seen only once; the top ten take more than 1.3%. Source: peripheral blood, taken 28 days after the second AZD1222 dose. These receptors were obtained from an adult who received the AZD1222 COVID-19 vaccine. CDR3s include the opening cysteine and the closing phenylalanine or tryptophan. A D gene is named only where the DNA matches it firmly. Clone size is shown for a subset of rows, as once, few, many or a class of expanded clone.

cdr3_aa j_call clone_size d_call v_call
CASRAMELTNTGELFF TRBJ2-2 NA NA TRBV28
CASSRVSHEQFF TRBJ2-1 NA NA TRBV3-1/TRBV3-2
CASSITGTFGGYTF TRBJ1-2 NA NA TRBV19
CASTRAGGTGEGDGYTF TRBJ1-2 NA NA TRBV2
CASSQVGGEQYF TRBJ2-7 NA NA TRBV4-1
CASSQGPGNTEAFF TRBJ1-1 NA NA TRBV4-1
CASRRQRNQPQHF TRBJ1-5 NA NA TRBV28
CASSQSVGIRTEAFF TRBJ1-1 NA NA TRBV4-1
CASSLVFTGELFF TRBJ2-2 NA NA TRBV5-5
CASTQDPIRGYTF TRBJ1-2 NA NA TRBV28
CAISAPPVSYEQYF TRBJ2-7 NA NA TRBV10-3
CASSRDSTSEAFF TRBJ1-1 NA NA TRBV2
CASSPPGGGMNTEAFF TRBJ1-1 NA NA TRBV18
CAPYGATLLGGNTIYF TRBJ1-3 once NA TRBV6-4
CASTGQGAQNTEAFF TRBJ1-1 once TRBD1 TRBV2
CASSREVAKNIQYF TRBJ2-4 NA NA TRBV10-2
CASDSRKISGNTIYF TRBJ1-3 NA NA TRBV2
CASSTRDRGGMNTEAFF TRBJ1-1 once TRBD1 TRBV19
CASSLDRDQPQHF TRBJ1-5 NA NA TRBV7-3
CASSIRTGAGGQETQYF TRBJ2-5 NA TRBD1 TRBV28
CASSEETGNQPQHF TRBJ1-5 NA NA TRBV6-1
CASSSDRVSGANVLTF TRBJ2-6 NA TRBD1 TRBV3-1/TRBV3-2
CASSERGWEAFF TRBJ1-1 NA NA TRBV25-1
CASSPVPGQNEQYF TRBJ2-7 NA TRBD1 TRBV18
CASSLRDRVINEQFF TRBJ2-1 NA TRBD1 TRBV27
CASTLLNSPLHF TRBJ1-6 once NA TRBV3-1/TRBV3-2
CASRGGTPYGYTF TRBJ1-2 NA NA TRBV6-5
CASSLAGGGASRETQYF TRBJ2-5 NA NA TRBV7-8
CASSFLANGRTEAFF TRBJ1-1 NA NA TRBV5-4
CASSQDRMGRGRFSDTGELFF TRBJ2-2 NA NA TRBV4-2
CASSLSMNTEAFF TRBJ1-1 NA NA TRBV5-1
CASSDILRKRNTEAFF TRBJ1-1 NA NA TRBV6-4
CAWSIQGGGYGYTF TRBJ1-2 NA NA TRBV30
CASSRDLGWLNEQFF TRBJ2-1 NA NA TRBV7-8
CARSPRFGGGDTQYF TRBJ2-3 NA TRBD2 TRBV5-6
CASSSGHEQFF TRBJ2-1 NA NA TRBV18
CASSQRLAGPETQYF TRBJ2-5 NA TRBD2 TRBV3-1/TRBV3-2